The clone carrying this T cell receptor beta chain was recorded once. Its antigen is still unknown. The PCR used 60 Vbeta and 13 Jbeta primers. As handled by the study authors: Later, 75 million to 100 million unique TCR beta chains were counted in an analysis, and some 10 million of them were shared. Repertoires were generated with immunoSEQ multiplex PCR, while TCRdb's copy carries only in-frame clones and drops some. The V and J calls and clone size are taken from that table; D and trimming were inferred from the DNA. Among 150,000 to 200,000 clones listed, 70% to 80% were seen once. This sample was taken from a study of cytomegalovirus exposure and HLA in healthy donors. Study-wide findings and caveats: High specificity and sensitivity for cytomegalovirus status were reported for the classifier. Another analysis was done later, and it associated approximately 17,000 TCR beta sequences with HLA alleles at 0.05 false discovery rate. In an earlier analysis, most TCR beta V segments were productive about 87% or about 30% of the time.

The receptor comes from a male donor in good health and CMV-seropositive. The material sequenced was PBMCs.

The CDR3 loop is CASSLSPRGSGANVLTF. DNA for the CDR3: TGTGCCAGCAGTTTATCCCCGCGAGGCTCTGGGGCCAACGTCCTGACTTTC. The V gene is TRBV27, the J gene TRBJ2-6; D uncertain. V lost 0 bases, J lost 0 bases, and 9 bases lay in between. Germline V gene sequence: CDR1 MNHEY, CDR2 SMNVEV (reference sequence). CDR3 length equals 17 residues.